The source of this T cell receptor (beta chain) is a study of control samples from healthy donors and cancer patients. The CDR3 has 14 amino acids. Germline-derived CDR1 and CDR2 are LNHNV and YYDKDF (reference sequence). The V segment lost 6 bases and the J segment 4 bases; nucleotides outside the gene matches: 6. This table comes from immunoSEQ multiplex PCR, and its TCRdb copy is limited to in-frame clones, with some not included. The data contain about 82,000 clones, 87% of them singletons. The TCR was taken from a man in his fifties in good health. The V gene is TRBV15, the J gene TRBJ2-3, with TRBD2 matching 8 bases. Sequenced input: blood. The CDR3 is CATRSGGASDTQYF. Here the CDR3 DNA reads TGTGCCACCAGATCCGGGGGGGCCTCAGATACGCAGTATTTT.